These 10 T cell receptor beta chains were all obtained from the same sample, sequenced in a study of blood T cell repertoires in COVID-19. Method: immunoSEQ multiplex PCR; TCRdb's copy keeps in-frame clones and lacks some. This sample has about 130,000 clones, with 70% to 90% found just once. The sample was peripheral blood. Source of these receptors: a woman aged 45-59 years who had recovered from COVID-19.

The CDR3 region has the DNA TGTGCCAGCAGCCAACCCTGGGGGGTAGGGAACTATGGCTACACCTTC. Translating gives CASSQPWGVGNYGYTF. The genes are TRBV3-1 (or the pseudogene TRBV3-2) and TRBJ1-2; weak D call: TRBD1 (5 bases). The CDR3 is made up of 16 amino acids. V lost 2 bases to trimming and J lost 2 bases, with 15 bases between them. Germline V gene lookup returns CDR1 LGHDT and CDR2 YNNKEL (reference sequence).

The DNA for the CDR3 is TGTGCCAGCAGCTTAGTCCCCTTAGGTAGCGGGGGGGCAATTGAGCAGTTCTTC. Translation: CASSLVPLGSGGAIEQFF. This chain joins TRBV7-2 and TRBJ2-1; 11 bases agree with TRBD2. CDR1 SGHTA and CDR2 FQGNSA come from the germline V gene. V lost 1 base to trimming and J lost 9 bases; unmatched junction nucleotides: 14. The CDR3 is made up of 18 amino acids.

This chain connects TRBV5-4 to TRBJ1-4; no firm D call. The germline gives CDR1 SGHNT, CDR2 YYREEE (reference sequence). Trimming pared 1 base from V and 4 bases from J, leaving 5 bases between. The CDR3 runs to 13 residues. This chain's CDR3 is CASSLSLNEKLFF. CDR3 bases: TGTGCCAGCAGCTTGTCCCTTAATGAAAAACTGTTTTTT.

The rearrangement links TRBV6-5 to TRBJ1-1; D unclear. In germline, CDR1 is MNHEY, CDR2 SVGAGI. The CDR3 consists of 12 residues. With 6 bases removed from V and 1 base from J, the gap between germline ends came to 6 bases. The CDR3 loop is CASRSRNTEAFF. As DNA, the CDR3 is TGTGCCAGCAGAAGCCGGAACACTGAAGCTTTCTTT.

The chain employs TRBV6-5 and TRBJ1-1, with 7 positions matching TRBD1. V lost 6 bases, J lost 2 bases, and 9 bases stayed unmatched. The CDR3 contains 15 residues. Germline-derived CDR1 and CDR2 are MNHEY and SVGAGI. CDR3 sequence (DNA): TGTGCCAGCAGCATACGACAGGGCTTTAACACTGAAGCTTTCTTT. Protein: CASSIRQGFNTEAFF.

The V call is TRBV3-1 (or the pseudogene TRBV3-2), the J call TRBJ1-3; weak D call: TRBD1 (6 bases). Trimming shortened V by 4 bases and J by 9 bases, and 13 bases separated the two germline ends. CDR3 length: 13 amino acids. Germline lookup yields CDR1 LGHDT and CDR2 YNNKEL (reference sequence). CDR3 amino acids: CASSLRGEGTIYF. CDR3 bases: TGTGCCAGCAGCCTCAGGGGTGAGGGCACCATATATTTT.

The genes are TRBV7-2 and TRBJ1-5; 7 positions match TRBD1. Germline assignment: CDR1 SGHTA and CDR2 FQGNSA. The ends lost 5 bases at V and 2 bases at J; junction bases unmatched: 3. This CDR3 comprises 14 residues. CDR3 in amino acids: CASSRQGGNQPQHF. As DNA, the CDR3 is TGTGCCAGCAGCAGACAGGGTGGCAATCAGCCCCAGCATTTT.

The rearrangement links TRBV27 to TRBJ2-2; a weak D match, TRBD2 (6 bases). Germline CDR1 and CDR2: MNHEY and SMNVEV (reference sequence). The CDR3 length is 16 residues. The V gene lost 6 bases and the J gene lost 4 bases, with 18 bases spanning the gap. CDR3 amino acids: CASSPSSAGSTGELFF. The CDR3 DNA is TGTGCCAGCAGCCCCAGTTCGGCGGGGTCCACCGGGGAGCTGTTTTTT.

In its sample, this clone was seen a few times. The rearrangement links TRBV29-1 to TRBJ2-2; 9 nucleotides match TRBD1. Germline V gene lookup returns CDR1 SQVTM and CDR2 ANQGSEA. CDR3 length equals 16 residues. V trimming: 6 bases; J trimming: 0 bases; junction bases outside the gene matches: 8. CDR3 protein: CSVGDRETANTGELFF. The CDR3 DNA is TGCAGCGTAGGGGACAGGGAAACTGCGAACACCGGGGAGCTGTTTTTT.

A single count supports this clone. This sequence joins TRBV28 and TRBJ2-7; TRBD2 aligns across 11 bases. Germline CDR1 is MDHEN and CDR2 is SYDVKM. There are 16 residues in the CDR3. V shed 6 bases and J 6 bases; nucleotides not matched to a gene: 13. This CDR3 reads CASRPHSGRAFREQYF. The CDR3 DNA reads as TGTGCCAGCAGGCCCCATAGCGGGAGGGCCTTTCGCGAGCAGTACTTC.